The 17 T cell receptor beta chains below all came from one sample that was sequenced in a study of T cells after yellow fever vaccination (dated by TCRdb to the late 2010s). Libraries were prepared through 5' RACE. The instrument was an Illumina NovaSeq 6000. The public reads were run again by TCRdb, first through fastp at Q25 and then through MiXCR, and only productive beta chains were kept. A single entry per CDR3 protein holds the most common genes and DNA from its merged rows. Recorded for this sample are under 250,000 distinct CDR3 sequences; 3% to 4% of them occurred a single time. The ten top clones hold roughly 3.2% of the sample. This sample's treatment or condition label indicates: live attenuated yellow fever vaccine strain. The sequenced sample was CD4+ T cells sorted from PBMCs, obtained 10 days after the yellow fever booster vaccination. The receptors were gathered from a man aged 18-30 years who received the YFV17D yellow fever vaccine.

In its sample, this clonotype was seen many times. The V call is TRBV10-2, the J call TRBJ2-1; D may match TRBD1 or TRBD2 (6 bases each). The germline V and J ends were trimmed by 8 bases and 1 base, with 21 bases remaining between them. This CDR3 has 17 residues. Germline assignment: CDR1 WSHSY and CDR2 SAAADI. CDR3 in DNA: TGCGCCAGCGTGTCCCGCGGGAAGGGGGGATCCTACAATGAGCAGTTCTTC. Residues: CASVSRGKGGSYNEQFF.

In its sample, this clonotype was seen a few times. This chain uses TRBV30 with TRBJ1-2; possibly TRBD1 for D (6 bases). CDR3 size: 12 residues. Germline V CDR1 and CDR2: GTSNPN, SVGIG (reference sequence). Trimming removed 5 bases at V and 2 bases at J, with 9 bases between. CDR3 protein: CAWDRSNYGYTF. DNA of the CDR3: TGTGCCTGGGACAGGTCCAACTATGGCTACACCTTC.

This clonotype was found many times. V gene TRBV6-6 combines with J gene TRBJ2-5; tentatively, D is TRBD1 (6 bases). Germline CDR1 is MNHNY and CDR2 is SVGAGI (reference sequence). CDR3 length: 11 amino acids. V was pared by 7 bases and J by 5 bases, with 8 bases between. The CDR3 sequence is CASKRGETQYF. The CDR3 bases are TGTGCCAGCAAGAGGGGGGAGACCCAGTACTTC.

This clonotype was recorded many times. V usage is TRBV5-1 and J usage is TRBJ1-1, with D possibly being TRBD1 (6 bases). CDR3 length equals 14 residues. Germline V lookup: CDR1 SGHRS, CDR2 YFSETQ. V was shortened by 4 bases and J by 6 bases, with 16 bases between the two germline ends. This CDR3 reads CASSQYRVGAEAFF. The CDR3 region has the DNA TGCGCCAGCAGCCAGTACAGGGTTGGGGCTGAAGCTTTCTTT.

The gene calls are TRBV9 and TRBJ1-5; D possibly corresponds to TRBD1 (6 bases). The CDR3 sequence is 14 residues long. Germline-derived CDR1 and CDR2 are SGDLS and YYNGEE. V was shortened by 0 bases and J by 6 bases, with 10 bases between the two germline ends. In nucleotides, the CDR3 is TGTGCCAGCAGCGTAGGGGGGCAGGTTCAGCCCCAGCATTTT. Protein: CASSVGGQVQPQHF.

The J gene is TRBJ1-2, the V gene TRBV13, with 8 nucleotides matching TRBD1. The germline V gene encodes CDR1 PRHDT and CDR2 FYEKMQ (reference sequence). The V gene end was trimmed by 4 bases and the J gene end by 7 bases; junction bases not matched to a gene: 8. The CDR3 extends over 14 amino acids. In DNA, the CDR3 is TGTGCCAGCAGCTCAGCAGGGGGCGCGTTTGGCTACACCTTC. Translated: CASSSAGGAFGYTF.

The chain is built from TRBV13 and TRBJ1-5, with D uncertain. CDR1 and CDR2 (germline): PRHDT, FYEKMQ (reference sequence). The V end was cut by 8 bases, the J end by 0 bases, with 11 bases between. The CDR3 is 14 amino acids. In DNA, the CDR3 is TGTGCCAGCGCGGACGGATATAGCAATCAGCCCCAGCATTTT. This gives the protein CASADGYSNQPQHF.

This clonotype was seen ten or more times. The chain carries TRBV20-1 and TRBJ1-2; D is uncertain. The CDR3 runs 9 residues. The V and J ends lost 0 bases and 10 bases respectively, with 3 bases between them. Per the germline V gene, CDR1 is DFQATT and CDR2 is SNEGSKA (reference sequence). The CDR3 DNA follows: TGCAGTGCTAGAGATGCCTACACCTTC. This codes for CSARDAYTF.

The sample holds many counts of this clonotype. V gene TRBV10-3 combines with J gene TRBJ2-3; TRBD2 agrees at 9 bases. Germline CDR1 ENHRY, CDR2 SYGVKD. J lost 6 bases, V lost 8 bases, and 6 bases had no gene match. The CDR3 is made up of 13 amino acids. DNA of the CDR3: TGTGCCATCGGGGCGGGGGGGCCGGATACGCAGTATTTT. This encodes CAIGAGGPDTQYF.

In this sample, this clonotype turned up a few times. The chain has TRBV14 and TRBJ2-7; D call uncertain. CDR3 length: 15 residues. Per germline, CDR1 SGHDN and CDR2 FVKESK. V was trimmed by 4 bases and J by 5 bases, leaving 18 bases between them. CDR3 sequence: CASSPLSPESDEQYF. The DNA for the CDR3 is TGTGCCAGCAGCCCGCTGAGCCCGGAGTCCGACGAGCAGTACTTC.

The genes are TRBV6-2 or TRBV6-3 and TRBJ2-1; 13 bases align to TRBD2. Per the germline V gene, CDR1 is MNHEY and CDR2 is SVGEGT. The V segment lost 5 bases and the J segment 14 bases; nucleotides outside the gene matches: 3. This CDR3 has 12 residues. The CDR3: CASSGLAGVKFF. Written as DNA, the CDR3 is TGTGCCAGCAGTGGACTAGCGGGGGTGAAGTTCTTC.

This clonotype was counted many times. The J gene is TRBJ2-3, the V gene TRBV20-1, with 7 bases that match TRBD1. The CDR3 has 14 residues. Germline loops: CDR1 DFQATT, CDR2 SNEGSKA (reference sequence). Losses at the gene ends were 6 bases for V and 4 bases for J; bases not matched to a gene: 10. The CDR3 is CSANRDRVSDTQYF. CDR3 DNA sequence: TGCAGTGCGAACCGGGACAGAGTATCAGATACGCAGTATTTT.

This clonotype was seen many times. The chain recombines TRBV10-3 with TRBJ1-3; TRBD1 agrees at 7 bases. V dropped 5 bases and J dropped 4; count of bases not matched to a gene: 8. The CDR3 covers 15 residues. Looked up from germline, CDR1 is ENHRY and CDR2 is SYGVKD. Here the CDR3 reads CAISPTGTAGNTIYF. In nucleotides, the CDR3 is TGTGCCATCAGTCCGACCGGGACAGCCGGAAACACCATATATTTT.

At least ten counts were recorded for this clonotype. The chain carries TRBV5-5 and TRBJ2-1; D is unclear. This CDR3 spans 14 amino acids. V was pared by 5 bases and J by 0 bases, with 9 bases between. The germline CDR1 and CDR2 sequences are SGHKS and YYEKEE (reference sequence). The DNA of the CDR3 is TGTGCCAGCAGGACCTTCAGCTCCTACAATGAGCAGTTCTTC. Residues: CASRTFSSYNEQFF.

A few counts support this clonotype. The V call is TRBV7-9, the J call TRBJ1-4, with D tentatively TRBD1 (6 bases). V lost 5 bases and J 5 bases, leaving 15 bases between the germline ends. The length of the CDR3 is 15 residues. Germline V gene sequence: CDR1 SEHNR, CDR2 FQNEAQ (reference sequence). The CDR3 region has the DNA TGTGCCAGCAGCACGGACGGGGGCGGGAATGAAAAACTGTTTTTT. Residues: CASSTDGGGNEKLFF.

This clonotype was counted a few times. The V call is TRBV10-2, the J call TRBJ2-5; D remains ambiguous. Trimming pared 4 bases from V and 5 bases from J, leaving 11 bases between. This CDR3 has 13 residues. Germline V CDR1 and CDR2: WSHSY, SAAADI. CDR3 sequence: CASSVSVQETQYF. The CDR3 region has the DNA TGCGCCAGCAGTGTATCCGTGCAGGAGACCCAGTACTTC.

This clonotype was detected only a few times. The CDR3 nucleotides read TGCAGCGTTACAGGGGGCGGATATGAGTCTTTCTTT. Residues: CSVTGGGYESFF. J is TRBJ1-1 and V is TRBV29-1, with 9 bases identical to TRBD1. Germline V gene data show CDR1 as SQVTM and CDR2 as ANQGSEA. Trimming took 5 bases from V and 12 from J; bases not matched to a gene: 10. This CDR3 is built from 12 residues.